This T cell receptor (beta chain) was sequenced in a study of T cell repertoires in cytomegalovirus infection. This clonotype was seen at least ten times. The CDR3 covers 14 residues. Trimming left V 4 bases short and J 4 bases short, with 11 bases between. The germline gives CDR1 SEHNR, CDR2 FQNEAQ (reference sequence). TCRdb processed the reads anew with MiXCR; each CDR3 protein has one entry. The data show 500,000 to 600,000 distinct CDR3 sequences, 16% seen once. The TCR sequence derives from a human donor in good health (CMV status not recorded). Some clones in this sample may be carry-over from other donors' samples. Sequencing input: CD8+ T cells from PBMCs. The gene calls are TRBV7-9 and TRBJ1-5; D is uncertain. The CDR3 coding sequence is TGTGCCAGCAGCTCCGAGACGGTAAATCAGCCCCAGCATTTT. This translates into CASSSETVNQPQHF. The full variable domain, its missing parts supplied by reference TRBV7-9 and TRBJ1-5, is DTGVSQNPRHKITKRGQNVTFRCDPISEHNRLYWYRQTLGQGPEFLTYFQNEAQLEKSRLLSDRFSAERPKGSFSTLEIQRTEQGDSAMYLCASSSETVNQPQHFGDGTRLSIL.